These 18 T cell receptor beta chains originate from one sample sequenced in a study of shared clonotypes between healthy human individuals. Method: immunoSEQ multiplex PCR; TCRdb's copy keeps in-frame clones and lacks some. The table has around 100,000 clones, roughly two thirds seen once. The sample consisted of memory CD8+ T cells sorted from blood. Subset defined: CD45RO+ cells pooled with CCR7-negative TemRA cells. Source of these receptors: a man aged 30-40 years in good health.

This clone was picked up a small number of times. The gene calls are TRBV9 and TRBJ2-3; D is possibly TRBD1 (5 bases). The CDR3 length is 16 residues. Germline CDR1 is SGDLS and CDR2 is YYNGEE. Trimming took off 4 bases at V and 0 bases at J, with 15 bases between the two ends. CDR3 DNA: TGTGCCAGCAGCCAGGGATTACAGGTTAGCACAGATACGCAGTATTTT. Translation gives CASSQGLQVSTDTQYF.

This chain's CDR3 is CASSLVRYEQYF. The CDR3 DNA reads as TGTGCCAGCAGCTTAGTCCGGTACGAGCAGTACTTC. The chain has TRBV7-8 and TRBJ2-7, with no clear D. V was pared by 1 base and J by 4 bases, with 5 bases between. Per the germline V gene, CDR1 is SGHVS and CDR2 is FQNEAQ. This CDR3 spans 12 amino acids.

The V call is TRBV5-1, the J call TRBJ1-1; D uncertain. The CDR3 runs 15 residues. CDR1 SGHRS and CDR2 YFSETQ come from the germline V gene. The V end lost 4 bases, the J end lost 1 base, and 14 bases lay between the germline ends. CDR3 nucleotides: TGCGCCAGCAGCGCTTCGCCCGGGTGGAACACTGAAGCTTTCTTT. Amino acids: CASSASPGWNTEAFF.

This clone was observed a few times. The chain joins TRBV9 to TRBJ2-7; D is perhaps TRBD1 (6 bases). Germline values: CDR1 SGDLS, CDR2 YYNGEE. The V gene lost 3 bases and the J gene lost 2 bases, with 12 bases spanning the gap. The CDR3 runs to 14 residues. CDR3 nucleotide sequence: TGTGCCAGCAGCGACAGGGACGACCCCTACGAGCAGTACTTC. It yields the protein CASSDRDDPYEQYF. Looking up the rest from reference TRBV9 and TRBJ2-7 gives the full variable domain: DSGVTQTPKHLITATGQRVTLRCSPRSGDLSVYWYQQSLDQGLQFLIQYYNGEERAKGNILERFSAQQFPDLHSELNLSSLELGDSALYFCASSDRDDPYEQYFGPGTRLTVT.

The V and J genes are TRBV27 and TRBJ2-7; D is perhaps TRBD2 (6 bases). The V and J ends lost 5 bases and 2 bases respectively, with 13 bases between them. The CDR3 contains 14 residues. Germline assignment: CDR1 MNHEY and CDR2 SMNVEV (reference sequence). DNA for the CDR3: TGTGCCAGCAGTCCGAGGACTACCCCCTACGAGCAGTACTTC. Translating gives CASSPRTTPYEQYF.

The table lists this clone with a few counts. This chain connects TRBV9 to TRBJ2-1, with D hard to call. V lost 0 bases and J lost 0, with 10 bases in between. Germline V gene data show CDR1 as SGDLS and CDR2 as YYNGEE. This CDR3 is 16 amino acids long. CDR3 nucleotides: TGTGCCAGCAGCGTAGCGGGCCTCAGCTCCTACAATGAGCAGTTCTTC. It encodes CASSVAGLSSYNEQFF.

V gene TRBV5-1 combines with J gene TRBJ1-1; 7 bases agree with TRBD1. This CDR3 has 14 amino acids. The germline CDR1 and CDR2 sequences are SGHRS and YFSETQ. V trimming: 4 bases; J trimming: 8 bases; junction bases outside the gene matches: 11. CDR3 in amino acids: CASSPLMGQQEAFF. The CDR3 DNA reads as TGCGCCAGCAGCCCGTTAATGGGACAGCAAGAAGCTTTCTTT.

V and J are TRBV9 and TRBJ2-7, with a tentative D call TRBD1 (5 bases). Trimming left V 5 bases short and J 3 bases short, with 18 bases between. CDR3 length: 15 amino acids. The germline V gene encodes CDR1 SGDLS and CDR2 YYNGEE. CDR3 sequence reads: CASREEQVGVYEQYF. The CDR3 nucleotides read TGTGCCAGCAGGGAAGAGCAGGTAGGGGTCTACGAGCAGTACTTC.

This clone appeared a few times. The chain employs TRBV4-1 and TRBJ2-1; D ambiguous. This CDR3 is built from 14 residues. CDR1 and CDR2 (germline): MGHRA, YSYEKL. V was cut by 1 base and J by 6 bases, with 10 bases left in between. The CDR3 DNA reads as TGCGCCAGCAGCCAAGGACTGCTAGGCAATGAGCAGTTCTTC. This sequence encodes CASSQGLLGNEQFF.

Comments on this clone: Other DNA sequences in the sample encode the same CDR3. The chain employs TRBV11-3 and TRBJ2-3; the D is unclear. The CDR3 totals 14 residues. Germline CDR1 SGHNT, CDR2 YENEEA. V shed 6 bases and J shed 4 bases, with 14 bases lying between them. The CDR3: CASSLLSSADTQYF. The CDR3 DNA sequence: TGTGCCAGCAGTCTCCTCTCTTCGGCAGATACGCAGTATTTT.

The V and J genes are TRBV28 and TRBJ2-5, with D possibly called TRBD1 or TRBD2 (5 bases each). Germline loops: CDR1 MDHEN, CDR2 SYDVKM. The CDR3 runs to 13 residues. Trimming pared 2 bases from V and 6 bases from J, leaving 10 bases between. The CDR3 DNA is TGTGCCAGCAGTTTAGGGACCAGCAAGACCCAGTACTTC. Translating it yields CASSLGTSKTQYF.

The chain carries TRBV10-3 and TRBJ2-7; D is possibly TRBD2 (7 bases). This CDR3 comprises 15 residues. The germline V gene has CDR1 ENHRY and CDR2 SYGVKD. Trimming left V 0 bases short and J 6 bases short, with 15 bases between. For the CDR3, the DNA is TGTGCCATCAGTGAGTCGAGGGGGGGAGTTAGCGAGCAGTACTTC. Protein sequence: CAISESRGGVSEQYF.

The genes are TRBV5-6 and TRBJ1-5; D gene ambiguous. Germline loops: CDR1 SGHDT, CDR2 YYEEEE. V was trimmed by 1 base and J by 4 bases, leaving 9 bases between them. CDR3 size: 14 residues. The CDR3 loop reads CASSLHIPNQPQHF. In DNA form, the CDR3 reads TGTGCCAGCAGCTTGCACATCCCTAATCAGCCCCAGCATTTT.

Only a few counts were recorded for this clone. The chain is built from TRBV11-2 and TRBJ2-1; D is uncertain. Germline-derived CDR1 and CDR2 are SGHAT and FQNNGV. V lost 4 bases and J lost 6, with 10 bases in between. CDR3 size: 13 residues. CDR3 nucleotides: TGTGCCAGCAGCTCGACCGGAGCCAATGAGCAGTTCTTC. Translated, it gives CASSSTGANEQFF. The entire variable domain, with the rest obtained from reference TRBV11-2 and TRBJ2-1, is as follows: EAGVAQSPRYKIIEKRQSVAFWCNPISGHATLYWYQQILGQGPKLLIQFQNNGVVDDSQLPKDRFSAERLKGVDSTLKIQPAKLEDSAVYLCASSSTGANEQFFGPGTRLTVL.

This clone was seen a few times. The V call is TRBV7-9, the J call TRBJ2-7; weak D call: TRBD2 (6 bases). The V gene's germline CDR1 is SEHNR and CDR2 FQNEAQ (reference sequence). There are 15 residues in the CDR3. The V end lost 6 bases, the J end lost 7 bases, and 22 bases lay between the germline ends. The DNA of the CDR3 is TGTGCCAGCAGTCCAAGGGGAGGTGGGTCTCGGGAGCAGTACTTC. Translating gives CASSPRGGGSREQYF.

The sample holds a few counts of this clone. This chain uses TRBV6-1 with TRBJ2-3; D unclear. The V end lost 2 bases, the J end lost 4 bases, and 10 bases lay between the germline ends. The CDR3 is 14 residues long. Germline CDR1 and CDR2: MNHNS and SASEGT. DNA for the CDR3: TGTGCCAGCAGTGAACCGGTGGGGTCAGATACGCAGTATTTT. This sequence encodes CASSEPVGSDTQYF.

The V and J genes are TRBV14 and TRBJ2-7; possibly TRBD2 for D (5 bases). CDR3 length equals 13 residues. In germline, CDR1 is SGHDN, CDR2 FVKESK. V was clipped by 1 base and J by 3 bases, with 7 bases between them. The CDR3 region has the DNA TGTGCCAGCAGCCAAGTTGCGGGCTACGAGCAGTACTTC. Protein: CASSQVAGYEQYF.

V and J are TRBV27 and TRBJ2-7; maybe TRBD1 (6 bases). Germline CDR1 MNHEY, CDR2 SMNVEV (reference sequence). CDR3 length: 17 residues. Trimming cost V 5 bases and J 1 base, with 21 bases left between them. CDR3 sequence (DNA): TGTGCCAGCAGTCCTACTTACGGGCAGGGGTTATCCTACGAGCAGTACTTC. Encoded protein: CASSPTYGQGLSYEQYF.